This T cell receptor beta chain came from a study of OX40 agonist ivuxolimab in advanced cancers. General notes on the study: Ivuxolimab was a fully human IgG2 agonistic monoclonal antibody targeting the costimulatory receptor OX40 (CD134). Intravenous ivuxolimab was administered to patients every 2 weeks at six dose levels: 0.01, 0.1, 0.3, 1.5, 3 and 10 mg/kg. Of the approximately 54 dose-escalation patients, hepatocellular carcinoma was present in about 20, melanoma in roughly 15, renal cell carcinoma in 9 and head and neck cancer in 9. The dose-escalation cohort was roughly 83% male with a mean age of 60 years, ranging from roughly 23 to 90. Patients were allowed to have had prior anti-PD-1, anti-PD-L1 or anti-CTLA-4 therapy, and approximately 40% of the dose-escalation patients had previously received checkpoint inhibitors. Three dose-escalation patients achieved partial responses, one with hepatocellular carcinoma and two with cutaneous melanoma. The point of sequencing TCRbeta in the periphery was to test whether ivuxolimab changed TCR sequence diversity and drove clonal T-cell expansion. The paper reports the monotherapy dose-escalation portion (N of about 56 patients) of the phase I ivuxolimab trial. Overall results and qualifications from the work: Low levels of normalized T-cell clonal expansion were also seen in some nonresponding patients. On average, CD8+ T cells showed more expanded clones than CD4+ T cells after ivuxolimab. At doses from 0.1 to 3.0 mg/kg, clonal expansion was seen in both CD4+ and CD8+ blood T cells between baseline and week 6. In partial responders in the 0.1-3.0 mg/kg groups, normalized peripheral clonal expansion was found to be among the lowest, especially among CD8+ T cells. The antigen specificity of the clonally expanded peripheral T cells was not determined.

CDR1 and CDR2, per the germline V gene, are MDHEN and SYDVKM. The V and J ends are trimmed by 5 bases and 1 base, leaving 15 bases between them. From cysteine to phenylalanine, the CDR3 is 15 amino acids long. Of all the DNA, just the CDR3 is kept, 45 bases in frame from base 1. Patients with a history of autoimmune disease or receiving systemic immunosuppression were excluded from the trial. Peripheral blood for TCR sequencing was drawn from every dose cohort at baseline, at cycle 4 day 1 and at cycle 7 day 1. Samples came from an open-label, multicenter, first-in-human phase I dose-escalation trial of ivuxolimab. Adults with locally advanced or metastatic melanoma, renal cell carcinoma, hepatocellular carcinoma or head and neck squamous cell carcinoma were enrolled in the trial. Before TCR sequencing, CD4+ T cells and CD8+ T cells from peripheral blood were sorted into separate populations. On this clone: The antigen it binds to is not known. No base quality information exists; no much larger clone differs at one position.

To sequence the TCRbeta CDR3 region, genomic DNA was isolated from the sorted cells. The immunoSEQ Assay was used to sequence the TCRbeta CDR3 regions. What TCRdb holds here is the immuneACCESS table cut down to in-frame rearrangements. Part of the clones is not present; checked against another copy, under half of the missing clones reflect an unresolved V gene, and the others are unexplained. Counted in this sample were 75,000 to 80,000 clones; roughly 84% of them appeared once. The ten largest clones take up 5.5% to 6.5% of the sample. The chain uses TRBV28 and TRBJ2-7, with the D segment possibly TRBD1 or TRBD2, each aligning over 6 bases. The sequencing here drew on CD4+ or CD8+ T cells sorted from blood, taken in a trial of the OX40 agonist ivuxolimab. This receptor was obtained from an adult with an advanced solid tumor such as melanoma, head and neck, liver or kidney cancer. The DNA reads as follows: TGTGCCAGCAGTAATCCCGGGGGCTCTTCCTACGAGCAGTACTTC. Its protein product is CASSNPGGSSYEQYF.